This TCR beta chain was captured in a study of blood T cell repertoires in COVID-19. Study as a whole: Sites across the United States, Italy and Spain contributed samples from acute and convalescent COVID-19.

Original handling: Nucleated cell counts were estimated from reference gene primer amplification. TCRdb keeps only in-frame clones here, not all; method: immunoSEQ multiplex PCR. Clone size and the V and J calls come from that table; the DNA yielded D and trimming. The sample has about 59,000 clones, around four fifths seen once. Trimming took 2 bases from V and 5 from J, leaving 10 bases between them. The length of the CDR3 is 13 residues. The germline gives CDR1 SGHRS, CDR2 YFSETQ. This clone was seen a few times. The source of this sequence is a woman between 65 and 79 years old with acute or convalescent COVID-19. The sample was peripheral blood. The rearrangement joins TRBV5-1 to TRBJ1-1; weak D call: TRBD1 (5 bases). The CDR3 DNA is TGCGCCAGCAGCTTACAGGTGCGTACTGAAGCTTTCTTT. It specifies CASSLQVRTEAFF.